This T cell receptor beta chain was obtained from a study of T cells after yellow fever vaccination. Germline assignment: CDR1 LGHDT and CDR2 YNNKEL (reference sequence). This CDR3 is built from 12 residues. Germline trimming cut 8 bases from V and 4 bases from J; bases unmatched to any gene: 4. 5'RACE template switching produced TCR cDNA carrying a universal primer site and UMIs. TCRdb processed the 5' RACE reads anew with MiXCR; each CDR3 protein has one entry. The repertoire holds 150,000 or so distinct CDR3 sequences, around 7% seen once, with around 2.3% in the top ten. The chain uses TRBV3-1 and TRBJ1-1, with 7 nucleotides matching TRBD1. The clonotype comes from a man aged 18 to 30 who received the YFV17D yellow fever vaccine. The sequences come from CD4+ T cells sorted from PBMCs, collected 4 to 6 days after the first yellow fever vaccination. This chain's CDR3 is CASGQAATEAFF. The DNA of the CDR3 is TGTGCCAGCGGACAGGCGGCCACTGAAGCTTTCTTT.